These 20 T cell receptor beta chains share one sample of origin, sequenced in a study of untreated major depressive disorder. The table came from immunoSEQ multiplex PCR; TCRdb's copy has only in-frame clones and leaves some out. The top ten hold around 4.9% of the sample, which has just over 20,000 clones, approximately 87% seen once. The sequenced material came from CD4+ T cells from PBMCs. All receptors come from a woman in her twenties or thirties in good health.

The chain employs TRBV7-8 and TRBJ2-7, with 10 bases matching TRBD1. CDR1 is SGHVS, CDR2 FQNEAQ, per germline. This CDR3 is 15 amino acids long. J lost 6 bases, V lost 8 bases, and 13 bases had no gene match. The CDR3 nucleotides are TGTGCCAGCGGTGGTACGCGGGACAGGGGAGTCGAGCAGTACTTC. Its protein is CASGGTRDRGVEQYF.

CDR3 protein: CASSLYGRGRFLSYEQYF. The CDR3 region has the DNA TGTGCCAGCAGTTTATATGGCAGGGGCCGATTTCTTTCCTACGAGCAGTACTTC. The V gene is TRBV27, the J gene TRBJ2-7; D might be TRBD1 (6 bases). CDR1 and CDR2 (germline): MNHEY, SMNVEV (reference sequence). The V end lost 1 base, the J end lost 1 base, and 20 bases lay between the germline ends. The length of the CDR3 is 18 residues.

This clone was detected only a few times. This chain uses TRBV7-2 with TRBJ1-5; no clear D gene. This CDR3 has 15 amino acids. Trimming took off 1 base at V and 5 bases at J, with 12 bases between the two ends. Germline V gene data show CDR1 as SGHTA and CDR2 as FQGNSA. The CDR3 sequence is CASSLGFRTYQPQHF. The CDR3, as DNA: TGTGCCAGCAGCTTAGGGTTTAGAACATATCAGCCCCAGCATTTT.

This chain's CDR3 is CASSESTGAPYEQYF. In DNA form, the CDR3 reads TGTGCCAGCAGTGAGTCGACAGGGGCACCCTACGAGCAGTACTTC. V usage is TRBV6-1 and J usage is TRBJ2-7; 8 bases are shared with TRBD1. The trim removed 3 bases at V and 2 bases at J, leaving 6 bases unmatched. The CDR3 extends over 15 amino acids. Germline CDR1 MNHNS, CDR2 SASEGT.

CDR3: CASSLARGTGDNYGYTF. The CDR3, as DNA: TGTGCCAGCAGCTTAGCGAGGGGGACAGGAGATAACTATGGCTACACCTTC. The V call is TRBV7-9, the J call TRBJ1-2, with 8 positions matching TRBD1. The CDR3 covers 17 residues. Germline CDR1 SEHNR, CDR2 FQNEAQ (reference sequence). V was clipped by 0 bases and J by 1 base; unmatched bases: 7.

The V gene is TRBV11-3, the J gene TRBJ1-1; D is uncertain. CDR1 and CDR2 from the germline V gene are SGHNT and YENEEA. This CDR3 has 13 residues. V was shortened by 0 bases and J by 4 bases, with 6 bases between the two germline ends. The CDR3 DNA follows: TGTGCCAGCAGCTTAGAACGGGGCACTGAAGCTTTCTTT. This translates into CASSLERGTEAFF.

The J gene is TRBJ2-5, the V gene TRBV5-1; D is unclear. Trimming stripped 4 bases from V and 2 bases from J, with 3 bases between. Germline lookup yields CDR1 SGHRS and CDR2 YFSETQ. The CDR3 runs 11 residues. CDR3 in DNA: TGCGCCAGCAGCCAACAAGAGACCCAGTACTTC. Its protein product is CASSQQETQYF.

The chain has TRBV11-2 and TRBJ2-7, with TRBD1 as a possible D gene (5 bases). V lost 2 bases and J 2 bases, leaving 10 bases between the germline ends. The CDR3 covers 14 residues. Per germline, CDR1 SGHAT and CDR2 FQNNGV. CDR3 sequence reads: CASSLSGPTYEQYF. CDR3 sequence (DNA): TGTGCCAGCAGCTTATCAGGGCCCACCTACGAGCAGTACTTC.

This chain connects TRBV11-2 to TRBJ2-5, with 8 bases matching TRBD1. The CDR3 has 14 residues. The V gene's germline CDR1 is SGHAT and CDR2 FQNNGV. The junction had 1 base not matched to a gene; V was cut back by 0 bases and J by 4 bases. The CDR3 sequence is CASSLDRGRETQYF. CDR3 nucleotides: TGTGCCAGCAGCTTAGACAGGGGGCGAGAGACCCAGTACTTC.

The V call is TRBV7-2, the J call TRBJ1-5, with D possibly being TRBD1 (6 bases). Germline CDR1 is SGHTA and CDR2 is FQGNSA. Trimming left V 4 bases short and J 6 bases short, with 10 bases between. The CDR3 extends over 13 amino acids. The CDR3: CASSYRDTQPQHF. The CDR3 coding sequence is TGTGCCAGCAGCTACCGGGACACTCAGCCCCAGCATTTT.

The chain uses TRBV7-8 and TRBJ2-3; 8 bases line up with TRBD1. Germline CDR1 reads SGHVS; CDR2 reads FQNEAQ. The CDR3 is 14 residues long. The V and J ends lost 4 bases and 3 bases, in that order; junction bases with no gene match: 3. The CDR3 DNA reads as TGTGCCAGCAGCTACGACAGGGGTACAGATACGCAGTATTTT. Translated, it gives CASSYDRGTDTQYF.

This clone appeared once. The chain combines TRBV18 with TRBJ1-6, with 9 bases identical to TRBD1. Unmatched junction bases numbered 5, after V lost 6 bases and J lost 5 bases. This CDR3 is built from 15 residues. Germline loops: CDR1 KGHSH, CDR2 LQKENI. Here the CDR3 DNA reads TGTGCCAGCTCTTCACGACAGGGGGATAATTCACCCCTCCACTTT. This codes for CASSSRQGDNSPLHF.

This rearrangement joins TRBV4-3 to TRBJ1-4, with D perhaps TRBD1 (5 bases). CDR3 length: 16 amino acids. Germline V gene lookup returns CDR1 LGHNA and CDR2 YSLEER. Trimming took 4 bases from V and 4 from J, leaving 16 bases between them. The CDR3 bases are TGCGCCAGCAGCCCTCGAATTGGGGGAATTAATGAAAAACTGTTTTTT. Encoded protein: CASSPRIGGINEKLFF.

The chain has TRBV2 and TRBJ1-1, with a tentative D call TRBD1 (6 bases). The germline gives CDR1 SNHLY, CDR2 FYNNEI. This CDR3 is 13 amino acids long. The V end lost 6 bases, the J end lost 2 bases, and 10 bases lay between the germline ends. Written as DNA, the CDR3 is TGTGCCAGCAGGGGGACAATAAACACTGAAGCTTTCTTT. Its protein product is CASRGTINTEAFF.

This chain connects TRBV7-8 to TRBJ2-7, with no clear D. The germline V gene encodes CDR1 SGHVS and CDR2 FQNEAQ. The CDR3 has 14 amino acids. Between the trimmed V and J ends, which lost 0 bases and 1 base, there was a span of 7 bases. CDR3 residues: CASSLAVPSYEQYF. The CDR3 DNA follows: TGTGCCAGCAGCTTAGCAGTGCCTTCCTACGAGCAGTACTTC.

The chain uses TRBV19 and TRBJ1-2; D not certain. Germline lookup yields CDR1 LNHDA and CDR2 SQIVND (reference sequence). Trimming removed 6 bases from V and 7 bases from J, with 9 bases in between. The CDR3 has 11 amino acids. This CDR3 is CASSGLLGYTF. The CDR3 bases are TGTGCCAGTAGCGGACTTCTTGGCTACACCTTC.

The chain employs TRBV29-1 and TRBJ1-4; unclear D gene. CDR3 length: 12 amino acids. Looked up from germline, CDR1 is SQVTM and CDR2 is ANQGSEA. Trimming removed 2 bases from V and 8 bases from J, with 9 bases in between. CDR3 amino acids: CSVERPGEKLFF. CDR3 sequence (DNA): TGCAGCGTTGAACGTCCAGGCGAAAAACTGTTTTTT.

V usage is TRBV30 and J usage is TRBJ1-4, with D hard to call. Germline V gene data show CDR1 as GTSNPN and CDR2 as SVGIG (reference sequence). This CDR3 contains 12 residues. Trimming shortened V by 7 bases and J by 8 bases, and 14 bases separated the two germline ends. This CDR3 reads CASGISREKLFF. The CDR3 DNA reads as TGTGCCTCCGGAATTTCGCGGGAAAAACTGTTTTTT.

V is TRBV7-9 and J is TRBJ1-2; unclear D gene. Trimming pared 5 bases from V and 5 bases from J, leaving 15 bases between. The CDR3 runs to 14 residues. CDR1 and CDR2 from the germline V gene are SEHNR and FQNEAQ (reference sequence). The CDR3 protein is CASSPTITPYGYTF. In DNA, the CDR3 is TGTGCCAGCAGCCCGACAATCACCCCTTATGGCTACACCTTC. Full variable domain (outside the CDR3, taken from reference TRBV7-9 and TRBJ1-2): DTGVSQNPRHKITKRGQNVTFRCDPISEHNRLYWYRQTLGQGPEFLTYFQNEAQLEKSRLLSDRFSAERPKGSFSTLEIQRTEQGDSAMYLCASSPTITPYGYTFGSGTRLTVV.

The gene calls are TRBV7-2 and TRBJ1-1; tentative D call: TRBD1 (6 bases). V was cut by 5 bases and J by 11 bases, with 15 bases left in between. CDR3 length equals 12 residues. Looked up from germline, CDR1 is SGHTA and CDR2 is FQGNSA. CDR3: CASSLGGFLAFF. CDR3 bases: TGTGCCAGCAGCCTAGGGGGTTTTTTGGCTTTCTTT.